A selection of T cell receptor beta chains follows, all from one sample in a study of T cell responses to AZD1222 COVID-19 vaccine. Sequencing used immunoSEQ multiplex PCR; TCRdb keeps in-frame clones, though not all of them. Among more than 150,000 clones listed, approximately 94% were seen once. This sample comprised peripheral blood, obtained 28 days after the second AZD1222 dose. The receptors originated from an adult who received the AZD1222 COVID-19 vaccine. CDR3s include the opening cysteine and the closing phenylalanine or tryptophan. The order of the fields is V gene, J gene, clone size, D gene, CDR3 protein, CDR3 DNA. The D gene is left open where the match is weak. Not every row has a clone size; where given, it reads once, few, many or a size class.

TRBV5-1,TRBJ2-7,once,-,CASSLADGAGDEQYF,TGCGCCAGCAGCTTGGCTGACGGGGCAGGAGACGAGCAGTACTTC
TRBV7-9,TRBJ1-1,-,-,CASSLWPSQAFF,TGTGCCAGCAGCCTATGGCCCTCTCAAGCTTTCTTT
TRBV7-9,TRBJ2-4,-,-,CASSLGRSQGGNIQYF,TGTGCCAGCAGCTTAGGTCGGTCACAGGGCGGGAACATCCAGTACTTC
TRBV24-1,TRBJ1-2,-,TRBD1,CATSDPDRARYGYTF,TGTGCCACCAGTGATCCGGACAGGGCCCGCTATGGCTACACCTTC
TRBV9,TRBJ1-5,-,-,CASSVRAGFDQPQHF,TGTGCCAGCAGCGTACGTGCAGGGTTTGATCAGCCCCAGCATTTT
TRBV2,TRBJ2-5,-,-,CASSVGGARETQYF,TGTGCCAGCAGTGTAGGAGGGGCTAGGGAGACCCAGTACTTC
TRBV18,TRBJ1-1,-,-,CASSRGGASNTEAFF,TGTGCCAGCTCTCGGGGAGGGGCATCGAACACTGAAGCTTTCTTT
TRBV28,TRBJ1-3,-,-,CASSSYGNTIYF,TGTGCCAGCAGTTCTTATGGAAACACCATATATTTT
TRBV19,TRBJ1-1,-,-,CASSTDSLQITMNTEAFF,TGTGCCAGTAGTACCGACAGCCTACAGATTACAATGAACACTGAAGCTTTCTTT
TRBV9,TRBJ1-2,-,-,CASSVASSGYGYTF,TGTGCCAGCAGCGTAGCTTCGTCAGGGTATGGCTACACCTTC
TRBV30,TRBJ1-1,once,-,CAWSVRGAAEAFF,TGTGCCTGGAGTGTACGAGGGGCGGCTGAAGCTTTCTTT
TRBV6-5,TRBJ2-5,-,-,CASLSGGAGGETQYF,TGTGCCAGCCTTTCGGGGGGCGCTGGGGGAGAGACCCAGTACTTC
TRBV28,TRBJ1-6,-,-,CASKRVNNSPLHF,TGTGCCAGCAAGAGGGTAAATAATTCACCCCTCCACTTT
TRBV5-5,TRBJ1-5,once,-,CASSLDGWGQPQHF,TGTGCCAGCAGCTTGGACGGGTGGGGACAGCCCCAGCATTTT
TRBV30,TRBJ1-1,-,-,CAWSHAEAFF,TGTGCCTGGAGTCATGCGGAAGCTTTCTTT
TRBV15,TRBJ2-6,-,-,CATSLTDSGANVLTF,TGTGCCACCAGTTTGACAGACTCTGGGGCCAACGTCCTGACTTTC
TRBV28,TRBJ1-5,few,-,CASSLYNQPQHF,TGTGCCAGCAGTTTATATAATCAGCCCCAGCATTTT
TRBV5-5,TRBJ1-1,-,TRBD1,CASRLRTGGTTEAFF,TGTGCCAGCAGACTGAGGACAGGGGGCACCACTGAAGCTTTCTTT
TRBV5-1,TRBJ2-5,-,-,CASSAHREQETQYF,TGCGCCAGCAGCGCCCACAGGGAACAAGAGACCCAGTACTTC
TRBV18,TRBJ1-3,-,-,CASSRGRWNSGNTIYF,TGTGCCAGCTCCCGAGGAAGGTGGAACAGTGGAAACACCATATATTTT
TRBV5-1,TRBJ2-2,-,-,CASSLDSPHTGELFF,TGCGCCAGCAGCTTGGACTCCCCTCACACCGGGGAGCTGTTTTTT
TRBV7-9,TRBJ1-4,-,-,CASSANNPGFLNEKLFF,TGTGCCAGCAGCGCAAACAATCCTGGGTTCCTTAATGAAAAACTGTTTTTT
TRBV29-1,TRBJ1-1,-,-,CSAGTSIGDTEAFF,TGCAGCGCTGGGACATCCATTGGGGACACTGAAGCTTTCTTT
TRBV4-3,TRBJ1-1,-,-,CASSRDRTRLFAEAFF,TGCGCCAGCAGCCGAGACAGGACTCGTCTCTTTGCTGAAGCTTTCTTT
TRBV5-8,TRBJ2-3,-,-,CASSLGRASTDTQYF,TGTGCCAGCAGCTTGGGTAGGGCTAGCACAGATACGCAGTATTTT
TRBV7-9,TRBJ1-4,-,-,CASSSIIGVGMEKLFF,TGTGCCAGCAGCTCAATAATAGGAGTGGGAATGGAAAAACTGTTTTTT
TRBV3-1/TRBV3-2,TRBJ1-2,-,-,CASSQISGHGYTF,TGTGCCAGCAGCCAAATCTCGGGGCATGGCTACACCTTC
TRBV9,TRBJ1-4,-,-,CASSVDAGTTEKLFF,TGTGCCAGCAGCGTGGACGCCGGCACCACTGAAAAACTGTTTTTT
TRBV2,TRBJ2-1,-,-,CASSEAGGDEQFF,TGTGCCAGCAGTGAAGCCGGAGGAGATGAGCAGTTCTTC
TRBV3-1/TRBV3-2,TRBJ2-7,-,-,CASSQGQAVSYEQYF,TGTGCCAGCAGCCAAGGACAGGCAGTCTCCTACGAGCAGTACTTC
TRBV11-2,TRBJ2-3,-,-,CASSLGRWITSTDTQYF,TGTGCCAGCAGCCTCGGACGGTGGATTACTAGCACAGATACGCAGTATTTT
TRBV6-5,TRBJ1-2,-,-,CATNGAETVYGYTF,TGTGCCACGAATGGGGCCGAAACTGTCTATGGCTACACCTTC
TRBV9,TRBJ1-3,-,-,CASSVVGGYGNTIYF,TGTGCCAGCAGCGTAGTAGGGGGTTATGGAAACACCATATATTTT
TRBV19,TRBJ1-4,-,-,CASKTSAQGGEKLFF,TGTGCCAGTAAAACATCAGCGCAGGGCGGGGAAAAACTGTTTTTT
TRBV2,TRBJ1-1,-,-,CASTSGLRNTEAFF,TGTGCCAGCACAAGCGGGCTCAGGAACACTGAAGCTTTCTTT
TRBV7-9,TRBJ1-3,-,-,CASSSDDRGSGNTIYF,TGTGCCAGCAGCTCCGATGACCGGGGTTCCGGAAACACCATATATTTT
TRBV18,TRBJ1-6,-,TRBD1,CASSVQGSYNSPLHF,TGTGCCAGCTCAGTACAGGGGTCCTATAATTCACCCCTCCACTTT
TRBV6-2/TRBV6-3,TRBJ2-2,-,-,CASSRSGQLNTGELFF,TGTGCCAGCAGCCGCAGCGGGCAGCTAAACACCGGGGAGCTGTTTTTT
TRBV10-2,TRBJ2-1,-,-,CASSEGTRVGNEQFF,TGCGCCAGCAGTGAAGGGACCCGAGTGGGCAATGAGCAGTTCTTC